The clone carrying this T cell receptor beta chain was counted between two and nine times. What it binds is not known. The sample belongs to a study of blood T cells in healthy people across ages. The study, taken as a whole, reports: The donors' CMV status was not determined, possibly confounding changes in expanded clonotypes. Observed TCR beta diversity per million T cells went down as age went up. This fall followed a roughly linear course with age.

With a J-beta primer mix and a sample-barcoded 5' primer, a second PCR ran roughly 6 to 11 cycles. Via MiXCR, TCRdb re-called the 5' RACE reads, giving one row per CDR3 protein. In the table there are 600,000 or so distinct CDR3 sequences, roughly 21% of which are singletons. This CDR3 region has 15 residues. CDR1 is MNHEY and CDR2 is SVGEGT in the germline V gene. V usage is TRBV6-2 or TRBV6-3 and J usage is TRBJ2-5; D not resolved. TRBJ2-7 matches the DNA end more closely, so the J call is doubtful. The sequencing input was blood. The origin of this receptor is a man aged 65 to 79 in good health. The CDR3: CASSYSPTPTYEQYF. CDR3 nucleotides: TGTGCCAGCAGTTACTCCCCGACTCCCACCTACGAGCAGTACTTC.